The 30 T cell receptor beta chains given below trace back to one sample, sequenced in a study of cytomegalovirus exposure and HLA in healthy donors. The PCR had 60 Vbeta and 13 Jbeta primers. TCRdb's copy holds only in-frame clones and misses some; the assay was immunoSEQ multiplex PCR. The sample comprises about 210,000 clones, about 80% of which are singletons, and roughly 10% rests with the top ten. Source material: PBMCs. These TCRs come from a woman aged 45-65 years in good health and CMV-seropositive.

This clone has only one observation. The V and J genes are TRBV10-3 and TRBJ1-2; D is possibly TRBD1 (5 bases). Germline-derived CDR1 and CDR2 are ENHRY and SYGVKD. V was clipped by 3 bases and J by 1 base, with 9 bases between them. The CDR3 has 14 amino acids. The chain's CDR3 is CAISDLGDNYGYTF. The CDR3 nucleotides read TGTGCCATCAGTGATTTAGGGGATAACTATGGCTACACCTTC.

The chain employs TRBV5-8 and TRBJ1-1, with D possibly being TRBD1 (5 bases). The V gene's germline CDR1 is SGHTS and CDR2 YDEGEE. V gave up 0 bases and J gave up 4 bases, with 10 bases separating them. This CDR3 has 14 amino acids. In nucleotides, the CDR3 is TGTGCCAGCAGCTTGGGGGGGGGTACCACTGAAGCTTTCTTT. Translated: CASSLGGGTTEAFF.

The gene calls are TRBV10-3 and TRBJ1-5; D not certain. Germline V CDR1 and CDR2: ENHRY, SYGVKD. This CDR3 is 15 amino acids long. V was pared by 7 bases and J by 0 bases, with 13 bases between. CDR3 bases: TGTGCCATCAAGGACGGAGGGTCTAGCAATCAGCCCCAGCATTTT. It yields the protein CAIKDGGSSNQPQHF.

Turning to this clone: Other DNA sequences from this sample encode an identical CDR3 as well. The chain has TRBV30 and TRBJ2-5; TRBD2 matches 7 bases. The germline gives CDR1 GTSNPN, CDR2 SVGIG (reference sequence). The CDR3 covers 14 residues. Losses at the gene ends were 2 bases for V and 2 bases for J; bases not matched to a gene: 5. The CDR3 protein is CAWSPGGIQETQYF. The CDR3 nucleotides are TGTGCCTGGAGTCCCGGGGGGATACAAGAGACCCAGTACTTC.

The chain has TRBV18 and TRBJ2-5; D is unresolved. From germline, CDR1 is KGHSH and CDR2 LQKENI. The length of the CDR3 is 13 residues. Trimming stripped 1 base from V and 5 bases from J, with 8 bases between. Here the CDR3 reads CASSPRFGETQYF. As DNA, the CDR3 is TGTGCCAGCTCACCACGATTCGGGGAGACCCAGTACTTC.

This chain links TRBV5-1 with TRBJ2-5, with TRBD2 matching 8 bases. Trimming at V came to 5 bases and at J to 3 bases, leaving 6 bases not matched to a gene. Germline V lookup: CDR1 SGHRS, CDR2 YFSETQ. The CDR3 is 14 amino acids. The CDR3 region has the DNA TGCGCCAGCAGTCAAGCGGGGGCAGAAGAGACCCAGTACTTC. Amino acids: CASSQAGAEETQYF.

The chain uses TRBV27 and TRBJ2-1, with D perhaps matching TRBD2 (7 bases). The CDR3 has 16 residues. Germline lookup yields CDR1 MNHEY and CDR2 SMNVEV (reference sequence). With 6 bases removed from V and 4 bases from J, the gap between germline ends came to 19 bases. CDR3 bases: TGTGCCAGCAGCCCCAGGAGGGGGGGCCCGTACAATGAGCAGTTCTTC. It specifies CASSPRRGGPYNEQFF.

The chain is built from TRBV10-3 and TRBJ2-3, with 7 bases matching TRBD2. With 3 bases clipped from V and 0 bases from J, the junction kept 6 bases outside the gene matches. The CDR3 length is 16 residues. Germline loops: CDR1 ENHRY, CDR2 SYGVKD. DNA for the CDR3: TGTGCCATCAGTGATCTGGGCGGGGGTAGCACAGATACGCAGTATTTT. Encoded protein: CAISDLGGGSTDTQYF.

The table lists this clone with a few counts. V is TRBV5-1 and J is TRBJ1-1; 8 nucleotides agree with TRBD1. This CDR3 contains 14 residues. V shed 0 bases, J shed 4 bases, and the junction held 2 bases outside the gene matches. The germline CDR1 and CDR2 sequences are SGHRS and YFSETQ. The CDR3 is CASSLATGVTEAFF. CDR3 sequence (DNA): TGCGCCAGCAGCTTGGCGACAGGGGTCACTGAAGCTTTCTTT.

V gene TRBV27 combines with J gene TRBJ1-5; D not certain. This CDR3 has 14 amino acids. V shed 5 bases and J shed 7 bases, with 15 bases lying between them. Germline V gene data show CDR1 as MNHEY and CDR2 as SMNVEV (reference sequence). The CDR3 protein is CASSQGHSGQPQHF. The CDR3 DNA is TGTGCCAGCAGTCAAGGTCACTCGGGGCAGCCCCAGCATTTT.

The chain uses TRBV25-1 and TRBJ1-4; D unresolved. The CDR3 loop spans 13 amino acids. The V and J ends lost 2 bases and 8 bases respectively, with 9 bases between them. Germline loops: CDR1 MGHDK, CDR2 SYGVNS. For the CDR3, the DNA is TGTGCCAGCAGTGAAGGGAGCAGGGAAAAACTGTTTTTT. Protein sequence: CASSEGSREKLFF.

This chain joins TRBV21-1 and TRBJ2-2; TRBD2 was called by the table and not checked on the DNA. TRBV21-1 is noted as a pseudogene. The CDR3 loop spans 17 amino acids. Written as DNA, the CDR3 is TGTGCCAGCAGCAGCCTTGGGGGGGGTCCATACACCGGGGAGCTGTTTTTT. Encoded protein: CASSSLGGGPYTGELFF.

This clone has only one observation. The chain employs TRBV7-3 and TRBJ2-1; possible D gene TRBD2, 6 bases. V was pared by 5 bases and J by 6 bases, with 14 bases between. The CDR3 sequence is 14 residues long. CDR1 and CDR2 from the germline V gene are SGHTA and FQGTGA. The CDR3, as DNA: TGTGCCAGCAGCCTCCCGACTAGAACCAATGAGCAGTTCTTC. It is translated as CASSLPTRTNEQFF. Supplemented by reference TRBV7-3 and TRBJ2-1, the full variable domain reads GAGVSQTPSNKVTEKGKYVELRCDPISGHTALYWYRQSLGQGPEFLIYFQGTGAADDSGLPNDRFFAVRPEGSVSTLKIQRTERGDSAVYLCASSLPTRTNEQFFGPGTRLTVL.

CDR3 sequence reads: CASSLVSTVPLYEQYF. The DNA for the CDR3 is TGCGCCAGCAGCTTGGTGTCGACAGTCCCACTCTACGAGCAGTACTTC. The V and J genes are TRBV5-1 and TRBJ2-7; TRBD1 is a possible D gene (5 bases). The CDR3 is 16 residues long. V lost 0 bases to trimming and J lost 3 bases, with 16 bases between them. Germline CDR1 and CDR2: SGHRS and YFSETQ.

This clone has a single count. The V and J genes are TRBV5-1 and TRBJ2-1; a weak D match, TRBD1 (6 bases). The CDR3 is 16 amino acids. Trimming left V 0 bases short and J 3 bases short, with 13 bases between. Per the germline V gene, CDR1 is SGHRS and CDR2 is YFSETQ. In nucleotides, the CDR3 is TGCGCCAGCAGCTTGGGGGACACAGAATACTACAATGAGCAGTTCTTC. It specifies CASSLGDTEYYNEQFF.

This clone occurred a few times. The chain recombines TRBV4-3 with TRBJ1-1; D not resolved. The germline V gene has CDR1 LGHNA and CDR2 YSLEER. The V and J ends lost 4 bases and 0 bases respectively, with 18 bases between them. The CDR3 covers 17 residues. The CDR3 spells CASSPSNGRGLNTEAFF. The CDR3 DNA reads TGCGCCAGCAGCCCCAGTAATGGAAGAGGGTTGAACACTGAAGCTTTCTTT.

The J gene is TRBJ2-7, the V gene TRBV28, with TRBD1 identical over 7 bases. Germline assignment: CDR1 MDHEN and CDR2 SYDVKM. The length of the CDR3 is 14 residues. J lost 4 bases, V lost 4 bases, and 7 bases had no gene match. The chain's CDR3 is CASSSPQGFYEQYF. The CDR3 nucleotides read TGTGCCAGCAGTTCCCCACAGGGGTTTTACGAGCAGTACTTC.

J is TRBJ2-1 and V is TRBV7-8, with 9 positions matching TRBD1. The trim removed 5 bases at V and 4 bases at J, leaving 9 bases unmatched. Germline V gene lookup returns CDR1 SGHVS and CDR2 FQNEAQ. The CDR3 covers 16 residues. CDR3 amino acids: CASSNGDRVTYNEQFF. The CDR3 nucleotides read TGTGCCAGCAGCAATGGGGACAGGGTAACTTACAATGAGCAGTTCTTC.

This chain uses TRBV7-8 with TRBJ1-2, with D perhaps matching TRBD1 (6 bases). This CDR3 is 13 amino acids long. Per the germline V gene, CDR1 is SGHVS and CDR2 is FQNEAQ. V was pared by 5 bases and J by 5 bases, with 12 bases between. DNA for the CDR3: TGTGCCAGCAGCCAGGGACACCCTTATGGCTACACCTTC. It encodes CASSQGHPYGYTF.

J is TRBJ1-6 and V is TRBV13; possible D gene TRBD1, 5 bases. Germline V lookup: CDR1 PRHDT, CDR2 FYEKMQ (reference sequence). The CDR3 runs to 16 residues. Trimming shortened V by 3 bases and J by 5 bases, and 14 bases separated the two germline ends. The CDR3 reads CASSLRASGDNSPLHF. In DNA form, the CDR3 reads TGTGCCAGCAGCTTGAGAGCCTCGGGGGATAATTCACCCCTCCACTTT.

This chain connects TRBV4-2 to TRBJ2-1; 10 bases map to TRBD2. Unmatched junction bases numbered 13, after V lost 4 bases and J lost 7 bases. CDR3 length: 17 amino acids. The germline V gene encodes CDR1 LGHNA and CDR2 YNFKEQ. The CDR3 is CASSRTRLAGEVNEQFF. The DNA for the CDR3 is TGTGCCAGCAGCCGGACGAGGCTAGCGGGGGAGGTGAATGAGCAGTTCTTC.

In this sample, this clone turned up once. The chain has TRBV28 and TRBJ2-7; a possible D gene is TRBD2 (5 bases). V was clipped by 7 bases and J by 0 bases, with 13 bases between them. Germline-derived CDR1 and CDR2 are MDHEN and SYDVKM. CDR3 length equals 14 residues. Written as DNA, the CDR3 is TGTGCCAGCACAGCGGTAAAGGGCTCCTACGAGCAGTACTTC. It codes for CASTAVKGSYEQYF.

The CDR3 sequence is CASSQTSAGLGETQYF. The DNA of the CDR3 is TGTGCCAGCAGCCAAACTTCGGCAGGGCTCGGGGAGACCCAGTACTTC. This chain joins TRBV14 and TRBJ2-5, with D perhaps matching TRBD1 (5 bases). The CDR3 is 16 amino acids. Germline V gene lookup returns CDR1 SGHDN and CDR2 FVKESK. V shed 2 bases and J shed 5 bases, with 18 bases lying between them.

The V and J genes are TRBV10-3 and TRBJ2-5; 12 bases align to TRBD1. Germline V CDR1 and CDR2: ENHRY, SYGVKD. V lost 4 bases, J lost 5 bases, and 11 bases stayed unmatched. This CDR3 comprises 17 residues. This chain's CDR3 is CAISGPPGQGAGETQYF. Written as DNA, the CDR3 is TGTGCCATCAGTGGACCCCCGGGACAGGGGGCAGGGGAGACCCAGTACTTC.

The count of this clone is one. V is TRBV10-2 and J is TRBJ2-4, with a possible D match to TRBD1 (6 bases). CDR3 size: 14 residues. Germline lookup yields CDR1 WSHSY and CDR2 SAAADI. V dropped 5 bases and J dropped 10 bases, with 18 bases sitting between them. As DNA, the CDR3 is TGCGCCAGCAGTCCTGGGGGCCCGTGGGGGATTCAGTACTTC. Amino acids: CASSPGGPWGIQYF.

The chain employs TRBV7-9 and TRBJ2-5, with 10 bases that match TRBD1. V lost 5 bases and J lost 8; bases outside the gene matches: 5. This CDR3 has 13 amino acids. From germline, CDR1 is SEHNR and CDR2 FQNEAQ (reference sequence). CDR3 sequence: CASSPGTGVTQYF. The CDR3 coding sequence is TGTGCCAGCAGCCCCGGGACAGGGGTAACCCAGTACTTC. The entire variable domain, with the rest obtained from reference TRBV7-9 and TRBJ2-5, is as follows: DTGVSQNPRHKITKRGQNVTFRCDPISEHNRLYWYRQTLGQGPEFLTYFQNEAQLEKSRLLSDRFSAERPKGSFSTLEIQRTEQGDSAMYLCASSPGTGVTQYFGPGTRLLVL.

The V gene is TRBV5-4, the J gene TRBJ2-7; 7 bases align to TRBD1. V lost 0 bases to trimming and J lost 7 bases; unmatched junction nucleotides: 10. The CDR3 spans 15 residues. CDR1 is SGHNT, CDR2 YYREEE, per germline (reference sequence). Here the CDR3 reads CASSLAPRQGVEQYF. The CDR3 DNA sequence: TGTGCCAGCAGCTTGGCTCCCAGACAGGGAGTGGAGCAGTACTTC.

V and J are TRBV19 and TRBJ2-5; 12 bases agree with TRBD2. The trim removed 3 bases at V and 5 bases at J, leaving 10 bases unmatched. The CDR3 has 17 residues. Germline values: CDR1 LNHDA, CDR2 SQIVND (reference sequence). The CDR3 loop reads CASSIRASGGAEETQYF. The DNA for the CDR3 is TGTGCCAGTAGTATTCGGGCTAGCGGGGGGGCCGAGGAGACCCAGTACTTC.

V and J are TRBV5-4 and TRBJ1-4; 7 nucleotides line up with TRBD1. CDR1 and CDR2 from the germline V gene are SGHNT and YYREEE (reference sequence). The CDR3 contains 14 residues. J lost 8 bases, V lost 4 bases, and 8 bases had no gene match. CDR3 bases: TGTGCCAGCAGCCGGACGGCGACAGGGGAAAAACTGTTTTTT. Translating gives CASSRTATGEKLFF.

In this sample, this clone turned up a few times. V gene TRBV27 combines with J gene TRBJ2-1; 10 bases line up with TRBD2. The CDR3 is 15 residues long. CDR1 MNHEY and CDR2 SMNVEV come from the germline V gene (reference sequence). Trimming at V came to 5 bases and at J to 15 bases, leaving 16 bases not matched to a gene. Here the CDR3 DNA reads TGTGCCAGCAGTCCCACGAGCACAATAGCGGGGGGATCGTTCTTC. This translates into CASSPTSTIAGGSFF.